This T cell receptor (beta chain) was observed in a study of T cell responses to AZD1222 COVID-19 vaccine. Whole-study context: The study pooled second doses at about 4 or about 12 weeks. Study-wide results and caveats: Seropositive AZD1222 recipients at baseline numbered only 6 or 7. Compared with day 0, the breadth and depth of the Spike-specific TCR repertoire rose significantly after two doses of AZD1222.

Remarks on this clone: Its target is unknown.

The V gene lost 1 base and the J gene lost 5 bases, with 12 bases spanning the gap. This CDR3 spans 14 amino acids. Germline assignment: CDR1 SGHTS and CDR2 YDEGEE. The repertoire was sequenced with immunoSEQ multiplex PCR; TCRdb's copy has only in-frame clones and lacks some. The repertoire has roughly 120,000 clones, about 90% of them found once; the top ten carry almost 4.5%. The source of this sequence is an adult in good health. The rearrangement joins TRBV5-8 to TRBJ1-1, with D possibly being TRBD1 (5 bases). The material was peripheral blood, obtained on day 0 of AZD1222 vaccination. The CDR3 here is CASSLSQGNTEAFF. The CDR3 DNA is TGTGCCAGCAGCTTGAGCCAGGGAAATACTGAAGCTTTCTTT. The full variable domain, its missing parts supplied by reference TRBV5-8 and TRBJ1-1, is EAGVTQSPTHLIKTRGQQATLRCSPISGHTSVYWYQQALGLGLQFLLWYDEGEERNRGNFPPRFSGRQFPNYSSELNVNALELEDSALYLCASSLSQGNTEAFFGQGTRLTVV.